This TCR beta chain is from a study of CD8 T cells in ankylosing spondylitis. This clonotype was counted at least ten times. Via MiXCR, TCRdb re-called the 5' RACE reads, giving one row per CDR3 protein. Altogether 250,000 or so distinct CDR3 sequences are present, roughly a tenth being singletons, with the ten largest covering 5.5% to 8%. Trimming left V 3 bases short and J 2 bases short, with 11 bases between. This CDR3 comprises 14 residues. This chain joins TRBV12-3 or TRBV12-4 and TRBJ2-7; D uncertain. This clonotype originated in a male donor with ankylosing spondylitis or in good health (not recorded which). Sequenced material: blood, either unsorted or a sorted T cell fraction (not recorded which). The CDR3 nucleotides read TGTGCCAGCAGTTTGGGCAGTCCCCCCTACGAGCAGTACTTC. Its protein is CASSLGSPPYEQYF.